Below, 16 T cell receptor beta chains from the same sample are listed, as sequenced in a study of tumor-infiltrating lymphocytes in primary liver carcinoma. Unsorted bulk tissue (roughly 19-31 mg) underwent RNA and DNA co-extraction. From roughly 470 ng total RNA, TCR beta cDNA was generated with a primer in the constant region. Three-round nested multiplex PCR performed with slightly modified ARM-PCR produced the TCR beta libraries. Forward primers for TRBV1-TRBV30 and a C-beta reverse primer served the first two PCR rounds, at around 11 cycles each. TCRdb re-called the multiplex PCR reads through MiXCR, storing one row per CDR3 protein. The sample comprises roughly 120,000 distinct CDR3 sequences, around two thirds of which are singletons, and roughly 8.8% rests with the top ten. Sample: liver tumor tissue from sampling region 1. The subset is: tumor region T1, superior pole. Source of these receptors: a woman aged 55-69 years with primary liver carcinoma and hepatitis B virus infection.

For this clonotype: This CDR3 is missing its conserved last phenylalanine or tryptophan, likely due to a read error. Because the CDR3's place on the DNA is in doubt, the DNA is left out and the CDR3 is given as listed by TCRdb. The V call is TRBV11-1, the J call TRBJ2-7; the table's D call, TRBD1, was not checked against the DNA. The CDR3 spans 14 amino acids, including both terminal residues. The germline CDR1 and CDR2 sequences are SGHAT and FQDESV (reference sequence). The CDR3 sequence is CASSFIRGDYERYI.

Concerning this clonotype: An end of the junction differs from the germline gene, which may be a read error. The rearrangement links TRBV11-3 to TRBJ2-3; D might be TRBD1 or TRBD2, each matching 5 bases. CDR1 is SGHNT, CDR2 YENEEA, per germline. This CDR3 region has 15 residues. CDR3 nucleotide sequence: TGTGCCGGCAGCTTATCAGGGACCTTCACAGATACACAGTATTTT. It yields the protein CAGSLSGTFTDTQYF.

As to this clonotype: Since a much larger clone is just one base distant, this may be a read error. The chain recombines TRBV5-4 with TRBJ2-1, with 8 bases lining up with TRBD2. Looked up from germline, CDR1 is SGHNT and CDR2 is YYREEE (reference sequence). J was trimmed by 2 bases and V by 4 bases; bases with no gene match: 11. The CDR3 has 17 amino acids. CDR3 loop: CASSKVLAEGAYNEQFF. The DNA of the CDR3 is TGTGCCAGCAGCAAAGTACTAGCGGAAGGAGCCTACAATGAGCAGTTCTTC.

Concerning this clonotype itself: A junction end diverges from the germline sequence, so it may reflect a read error. V and J are TRBV7-8 and TRBJ2-7; D not resolved. The germline CDR1 and CDR2 sequences are SGHVS and FQNEAQ. The length of the CDR3 is 13 residues. CDR3 protein: CANSLDRVGEQYF. The CDR3 bases are TGTGCCAACAGCTTAGATAGGGTGGGCGAGCAGTACTTC.

This clonotype was seen a single time. Lacking the conserved final phenylalanine or tryptophan, this CDR3 likely reflects a read error. V gene TRBV11-1 combines with J gene TRBJ1-1, with D hard to call. V was shortened by 2 bases and J by 3 bases, with 7 bases between the two germline ends. Germline CDR1 is SGHAT and CDR2 is FQDESV (reference sequence). This CDR3 has 13 residues. In DNA, the CDR3 is TGTGCCAGCAGCTTACTGGTCGACACTGAAGCTTTCTCT. Its translation is CASSLLVDTEAFS.

This clonotype was picked up many times. The chain couples TRBV7-8 to TRBJ2-7; D remains ambiguous. Trimming removed 5 bases at V and 2 bases at J, with 13 bases between. The germline V gene has CDR1 SGHVS and CDR2 FQNEAQ. The CDR3 runs to 14 residues. CDR3: CASSPRGSPYEQYF. CDR3 nucleotide sequence: TGTGCCAGCAGCCCTCGCGGCAGTCCCTACGAGCAGTACTTC.

This clonotype was counted a single time. The germline gene is not matched at one end of the junction; a read error may be the cause. V is TRBV5-1 and J is TRBJ2-7; D remains ambiguous. The CDR3 has 14 amino acids. Per germline, CDR1 SGHRS and CDR2 YFSETQ. Here the CDR3 reads CASSPLGSTYVQYF. As DNA, the CDR3 is TGCGCCAGCAGCCCCCTAGGGTCAACCTACGTGCAGTACTTC.

Of note for this clonotype: This sequence may be a read error, since a much larger clone differs from it by one base. The chain has TRBV6-5 and TRBJ2-1, with 9 bases aligning to TRBD1. The CDR3 is 15 residues long. The germline gives CDR1 MNHEY, CDR2 SVGAGI. Trimming cost V 5 bases and J 9 bases; bases outside gene matches: 11. CDR3 DNA sequence: TGTGCCAGCAGTAGACAGGGGGTTGATACAGGTGAGCAGTTCTTC. Amino acid sequence: CASSRQGVDTGEQFF.

Points on this clonotype: The junction shows a germline mismatch at one end, possibly a read error. V and J are TRBV11-2 and TRBJ2-1; TRBD2 agrees at 8 bases. Germline CDR1 reads SGHAT; CDR2 reads FQNNGV. The CDR3 has 17 amino acids. Written as DNA, the CDR3 is TGTGCCAGCAGCTCAACTCCCGGGACTAGTGGACACAATGACCAGTTCTTC. Protein product: CASSSTPGTSGHNDQFF. Complete variable domain (other parts from reference TRBV11-2 and TRBJ2-1): EAGVAQSPRYKIIEKRQSVAFWCNPISGHATLYWYQQILGQGPKLLIQFQNNGVVDDSQLPKDRFSAERLKGVDSTLKIQPAKLEDSAVYLCASSSTPGTSGHNDQFFGPGTRLTVL.

This clonotype has ten or more counts. V usage is TRBV6-2 or TRBV6-3 and J usage is TRBJ1-1, with 11 bases aligning to TRBD1. This CDR3 comprises 19 residues. Losses at the gene ends were 7 bases for V and 4 bases for J; bases not matched to a gene: 20. The germline V gene encodes CDR1 MNHEY and CDR2 SVGEGT. DNA of the CDR3: TGTGCCAGCATCCCAAAAAGATGGGCCCCGGGACAGGGGGGCACTGAAGCTTTCTTT. It specifies CASIPKRWAPGQGGTEAFF.

This clonotype was detected many times. This chain links TRBV5-5 with TRBJ1-4; D is uncertain. This CDR3 has 13 residues. Trimming shortened V by 4 bases and J by 7 bases, and 11 bases separated the two germline ends. The germline V gene encodes CDR1 SGHKS and CDR2 YYEKEE (reference sequence). The CDR3 sequence: CASSVMTSEKLFF. The CDR3 bases are TGTGCCAGCAGCGTGATGACATCTGAAAAACTGTTTTTT.

Of note for this clonotype: This may come from a read error, since a much larger clone is one base off. This rearrangement joins TRBV6-1 to TRBJ2-1, with D tentatively TRBD2 (5 bases). The germline V gene has CDR1 MNHNS and CDR2 SASEGT. CDR3 length: 15 amino acids. The CDR3 DNA reads as TGTGCCAACAGTGAATGGGAGACTAACCCGGATGAGCAGTTCTTC. This codes for CANSEWETNPDEQFF.

Comment on this clonotype: A read error may explain this, as a much larger clone is one base away. V is TRBV12-3 or TRBV12-4 and J is TRBJ1-6, with 8 bases fitting TRBD1. This CDR3 has 14 amino acids. This CDR3 is CVSSRDRGGSPLHF. DNA of the CDR3: TGTGTCAGCAGTCGCGACAGGGGTGGTTCACCCCTCCACTTT.

To note about this clonotype: One end of the junction varies from germline; a read error may be responsible. This chain links TRBV7-8 with TRBJ1-1; D is undetermined. The CDR3 loop spans 13 amino acids. Germline values: CDR1 SGHVS, CDR2 FQNEAQ. CDR3 in DNA: TGTACCAGCAGCTGGAAGGTCGTAACTGAAGCTTTCTTT. Protein: CTSSWKVVTEAFF. Complete variable domain (other parts from reference TRBV7-8 and TRBJ1-1): GAGVSQSPRYKVAKRGQDVALRCDPISGHVSLFWYQQALGQGPEFLTYFQNEAQLDKSGLPSDRFFAERPEGSVSTLKIQRTQQEDSAVYLCTSSWKVVTEAFFGQGTRLTVV.

A word on this clonotype: This may stem from a read error, because a much larger clone lies one nucleotide away. The chain has TRBV29-1 and TRBJ2-7; D perhaps matches TRBD2 (7 bases). The CDR3 is 12 residues long. The V gene's germline CDR1 is SQVTM and CDR2 ANQGSEA. Trimming removed 7 bases at V and 3 bases at J, with 13 bases between. The CDR3 here is CSAKGGVYEQYF. For the CDR3, the DNA is TGCAGCGCTAAAGGGGGGGTCTACGAGCAGTACTTC.

As to this clonotype: A read error may explain this, as a much larger clone is one base away. This chain links TRBV29-1 with TRBJ2-5; D assignment may be TRBD1 or TRBD2 (5 bases each). The CDR3 sequence is 11 residues long. Looked up from germline, CDR1 is SQVTM and CDR2 is ANQGSEA. CDR3 DNA sequence: TGCAGCCTTTTTAGAGGGGAGACCCAGTGCTTC. Amino acids: CSLFRGETQCF.